This entry features one T cell receptor (beta chain) sequence. This clonotype was observed a few times. The target of this receptor is not known. A much larger clone sits a single nucleotide away, making a read error possible. RNA from unsorted whole blood was extracted with TRIzol reagent, and germline DNA was obtained with the DNeasy Blood & Tissue kit. Patients had chronic HBV infection and were treatment-naive at sampling. Around 3.9 milliliters of peripheral blood were collected into K2EDTA tubes before surgery. These data originate in a study of tumor-infiltrating lymphocytes in primary liver carcinoma (dated by TCRdb to about 2017). In the study overall: Roughly five patients with histopathologically diagnosed primary liver carcinoma underwent surgical resection in China between 2015 and March 2016. Repertoires from technical replicates were highly reproducible, with mean shared-clone rates approximately 0.88 and correlation coefficients above 0.98. Samples yielded roughly 3.5 to 8 million productive TCRbeta reads; read depth did not differ significantly between tissue types. The study combined TCRbeta repertoire sequencing, expression microarrays and whole-exome sequencing across five regions of each liver tumor, with adjacent normal tissue and blood. The five patients had tumors staged T1-T3 N0M0, with maximum diameters ranging from roughly 4 to 10 cm. The five patients, three men and two women aged 30 to 69 years, had hepatocellular carcinoma (four) or combined HCC and intrahepatic cholangiocarcinoma (one). TCRbeta repertoire sequencing covered roughly 35 specimens from 5 patients: some 25 tumor regions, 5 adjacent noncancerous liver tissues and 5 peripheral blood samples. Here is what the overall study found, with its caveats: Only the TCR beta chain was sequenced, so true repertoire diversity is likely underestimated because unpaired alpha chains were not captured. Bulk unsorted samples precluded comparing CD4+ and CD8+ T cell repertoires. Repertoire overlap was higher between tumor regions (mean about 35%) than tumor-adjacent (17%) or tumor-blood (14%) pairs, consistent with antigen-driven expansion. The top 250 clones made up a significantly larger repertoire fraction in tumors than in blood (p = 0.039). With just 4 or 5 patients in the study, the authors point out that the findings should be validated in a larger study.

A constant-region primer and ProtoScript II reverse transcriptase were used to reverse-transcribe TCRbeta-specific cDNA from around 530 ng total RNA. Three nested multiplex PCR rounds, following a slightly modified ARM-PCR procedure, were used to build the TCRbeta libraries. Sample barcodes and Illumina adapters were added in a final 25-cycle PCR with Deep VentR polymerase. Before sequencing, amplicons of 200-500 bp were purified from gel using a QIAquick gel extraction kit. An Illumina HiSeq 2500 was used to sequence the TCRbeta amplicons with 250-bp paired-end reads. The study's own analysis went as follows. To recover full CDR3 sequences, reads were quality-trimmed using Trimmomatic v0.33 and paired reads were then merged using FLASH v1.2.11. V, D and J germline segments were assigned to the rearranged TCRbeta sequences by MiGEC v1.2.1b. Clonotype statistics and Shannon-Wiener diversity indices were computed with VDJtools v1.0.0. To cut down on sampling bias, every analysis after diversity analysis relied on just the 250 most abundant clonotypes from each sample. TCRdb reprocessing: public reads trimmed at Q25 with fastp, clones called with MiXCR, in-frame beta chains kept. Every distinct CDR3 protein forms one entry, paired with its most common genes and DNA. The V and J calls follow TCRdb's processing rather than the paper's. For this sample there are 250,000 to 400,000 distinct CDR3 sequences; about 60% appear just once. Of the sample, roughly 8.6% falls within the top ten clones.

This clonotype was obtained from a man in his forties with primary liver carcinoma and hepatitis B virus infection. Input material: peripheral blood.

The nucleotide sequence reads TGTGCCAGCAGTTACCCTGGACTAGTGGGATGGGTAACCGGGGAGCTGTTTTTT. Protein translation: CASSYPGLVGWVTGELFF. The sequence links TRBV12-3 or TRBV12-4 to TRBJ2-2; 7 of the junction bases match TRBD2. Germline trimming: 4 bases from V, 5 bases from J; junction bases outside gene matches: 16. The CDR3 spans 18 residues, from the cysteine through the phenylalanine. The CDR3 DNA has 54 bases and is translated from base 1.